A single sample gave rise to the 13 T cell receptor beta chains below, sequenced in a study of blood T cell repertoires in COVID-19. Generated by immunoSEQ multiplex PCR, the TCRdb table keeps only in-frame clones and is missing some. There are about 220,000 clones in the sample; under 90% occur only once, and 3% to 4% lies in the top ten. Sequencing was done on a sample of peripheral blood. The receptors were gathered from a woman of 80 years or more with acute or convalescent COVID-19.

The chain links TRBV3-1 (or the pseudogene TRBV3-2) to TRBJ2-1; 13 nucleotides match TRBD2. CDR3 length equals 16 residues. Losses at the gene ends were 4 bases for V and 5 bases for J; bases not matched to a gene: 5. Germline CDR1 is LGHDT and CDR2 is YNNKEL (reference sequence). The CDR3 sequence: CASSLRTSGGNNEQFF. The CDR3 nucleotides read TGTGCCAGCAGCCTAAGGACTAGCGGGGGCAACAATGAGCAGTTCTTC.

The genes are TRBV6-5 and TRBJ2-1; 11 positions match TRBD1. The CDR3 totals 16 residues. Germline CDR1 MNHEY, CDR2 SVGAGI. J lost 5 bases, V lost 4 bases, and 7 bases had no gene match. In DNA, the CDR3 is TGTGCCAGCAGTTCCTGGACAGGGGGCTGGAACAATGAGCAGTTCTTC. Its translation is CASSSWTGGWNNEQFF.

This clone was observed a single time. V usage is TRBV5-1 and J usage is TRBJ1-1; D ambiguous. V lost 4 bases and J 5 bases, leaving 15 bases between the germline ends. The length of the CDR3 is 14 residues. The V gene's germline CDR1 is SGHRS and CDR2 YFSETQ. The CDR3 protein is CASSTPEGGTEAFF. CDR3 sequence (DNA): TGCGCCAGCAGCACACCCGAAGGAGGTACTGAAGCTTTCTTT.

The rearrangement uses TRBV3-1 (or the pseudogene TRBV3-2) and TRBJ2-7; maybe TRBD2 (5 bases). The CDR3 contains 13 residues. Trimming stripped 3 bases from V and 2 bases from J, with 8 bases between. CDR1 is LGHDT, CDR2 YNNKEL, per germline (reference sequence). CDR3 in DNA: TGTGCCAGCAGCCAGATGGGAGCCTACGAGCAGTACTTC. Encoded protein: CASSQMGAYEQYF.

Worth noting for this clone: Germline is not matched at one junction end, which may reflect a read error. V gene TRBV7-7 combines with J gene TRBJ2-1; 9 nucleotides match TRBD2. CDR3 length: 17 amino acids. Germline CDR1 reads SSHAT; CDR2 reads FNYEAQ (reference sequence). In nucleotides, the CDR3 is TGTGCTAGCAGCACAGAAAATAGCGGGGGAGGCGGCAATGAGCAGTTCTTC. This translates into CASSTENSGGGGNEQFF. Filled out from reference TRBV7-7 and TRBJ2-1, the complete variable domain reads GAGVSQSPRYKVTKRGQDVTLRCDPISSHATLYWYQQALGQGPEFLTYFNYEAQPDKSGLPSDRFSAERPEGSISTLTIQRTEQRDSAMYRCASSTENSGGGGNEQFFGPGTRLTVL.

The sample holds one count of this clone. CDR3 protein: CASSEARRGTLRQPQHF. CDR3 DNA sequence: TGTGCCAGCAGTGAAGCGCGGAGGGGTACGCTACGTCAGCCCCAGCATTTT. This rearrangement joins TRBV6-1 to TRBJ1-5, with D tentatively TRBD1 (5 bases). The CDR3 length is 17 residues. V dropped 0 bases and J dropped 6 bases, with 18 bases sitting between them. Per the germline V gene, CDR1 is MNHNS and CDR2 is SASEGT.

The chain is built from TRBV2 and TRBJ2-3; D is perhaps TRBD1 (6 bases). CDR3 length equals 15 residues. With 3 bases removed from V and 2 bases from J, the gap between germline ends came to 12 bases. Germline V gene sequence: CDR1 SNHLY, CDR2 FYNNEI. CDR3 in amino acids: CASSEGRGNTDTQYF. The CDR3 nucleotides read TGTGCCAGCAGTGAGGGCAGGGGAAACACAGATACGCAGTATTTT.

V and J are TRBV20-1 and TRBJ2-5, with D unclear. Trimming cost V 6 bases and J 4 bases, with 3 bases left between them. CDR1 is DFQATT and CDR2 is SNEGSKA in the germline V gene (reference sequence). The CDR3 runs to 9 residues. CDR3: CSAGETQYF. The CDR3 DNA follows: TGCAGTGCCGGAGAGACCCAGTACTTC.

The chain recombines TRBV7-2 with TRBJ1-5; D is unresolved. The CDR3 runs to 15 residues. V was shortened by 3 bases and J by 6 bases, with 15 bases between the two germline ends. CDR1 and CDR2 from the germline V gene are SGHTA and FQGNSA. CDR3 nucleotide sequence: TGTGCCAGCAGCTTTGAACCCCCCCGGGGTCAGCCCCAGCATTTT. This gives the protein CASSFEPPRGQPQHF.

This clone was counted a few times. This chain joins TRBV5-1 and TRBJ2-7; 8 bases align to TRBD1. The CDR3 totals 14 residues. The J segment lost 6 bases and the V segment lost 3 bases, leaving 8 bases of the junction unmatched. Germline-derived CDR1 and CDR2 are SGHRS and YFSETQ. The CDR3: CASSSGQALGEQYF. The CDR3 DNA follows: TGCGCCAGCAGCTCGGGACAGGCCTTAGGCGAGCAGTACTTC.

Written as DNA, the CDR3 is TGTGCCAGCAGCTTGGATACAGGTCTTGGTGGCTACACCTTC. The encoded protein is CASSLDTGLGGYTF. The chain couples TRBV5-4 to TRBJ1-2, with D possibly TRBD1 on 5 matching bases. The length of the CDR3 is 14 residues. CDR1 is SGHNT, CDR2 YYREEE, per germline (reference sequence). Trimming pared 0 bases from V and 7 bases from J, leaving 13 bases between.

J is TRBJ2-2 and V is TRBV3-1 (or the pseudogene TRBV3-2); D is possibly TRBD2 (5 bases). CDR3 length: 16 residues. Germline CDR1 reads LGHDT; CDR2 reads YNNKEL (reference sequence). Trimming removed 0 bases from V and 0 bases from J, with 8 bases in between. The CDR3 is CASSQDSGSNTGELFF. For the CDR3, the DNA is TGTGCCAGCAGCCAAGATTCGGGATCGAACACCGGGGAGCTGTTTTTT.

The V gene is TRBV12-3 or TRBV12-4, the J gene TRBJ2-7; 8 bases align to TRBD1. The V and J ends lost 7 bases and 2 bases, in that order; junction bases with no gene match: 4. The CDR3 consists of 13 residues. The CDR3 loop is CASTTGVTYEQYF. CDR3 DNA: TGTGCCAGCACGACAGGGGTCACCTACGAGCAGTACTTC.